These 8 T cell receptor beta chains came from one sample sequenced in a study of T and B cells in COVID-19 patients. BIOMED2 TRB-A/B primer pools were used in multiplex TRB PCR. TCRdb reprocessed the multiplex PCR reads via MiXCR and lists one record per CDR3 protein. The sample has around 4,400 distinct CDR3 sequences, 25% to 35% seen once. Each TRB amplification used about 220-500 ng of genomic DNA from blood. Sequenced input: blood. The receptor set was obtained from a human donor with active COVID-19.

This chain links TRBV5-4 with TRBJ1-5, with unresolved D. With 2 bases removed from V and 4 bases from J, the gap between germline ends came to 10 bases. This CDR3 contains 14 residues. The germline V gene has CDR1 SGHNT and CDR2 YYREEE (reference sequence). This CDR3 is CASSLAGFNQPQHF. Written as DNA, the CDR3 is TGTGCCAGCAGCTTAGCAGGTTTTAATCAGCCCCAGCATTTT. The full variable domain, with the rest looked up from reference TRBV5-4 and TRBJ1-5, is ETGVTQSPTHLIKTRGQQVTLRCSSQSGHNTVSWYQQALGQGPQFIFQYYREEENGRGNFPPRFSGLQFPNYSSELNVNALELDDSALYLCASSLAGFNQPQHFGDGTRLSIL.

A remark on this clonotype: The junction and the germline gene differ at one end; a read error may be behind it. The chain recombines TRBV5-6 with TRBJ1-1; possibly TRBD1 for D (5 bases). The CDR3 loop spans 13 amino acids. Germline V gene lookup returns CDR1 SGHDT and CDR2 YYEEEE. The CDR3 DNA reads TGCGCCAGCACGACGGGGCCGAACACTGAAGCTTTCTTT. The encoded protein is CASTTGPNTEAFF.

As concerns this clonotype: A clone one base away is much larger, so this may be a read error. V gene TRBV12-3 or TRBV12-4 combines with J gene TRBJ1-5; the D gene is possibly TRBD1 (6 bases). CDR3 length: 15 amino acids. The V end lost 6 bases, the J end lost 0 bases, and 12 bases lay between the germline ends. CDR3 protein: CASRLGDNSNQPQHF. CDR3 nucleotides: TGTGCCAGCAGGTTGGGGGACAATAGCAATCAGCCCCAGCATTTT.

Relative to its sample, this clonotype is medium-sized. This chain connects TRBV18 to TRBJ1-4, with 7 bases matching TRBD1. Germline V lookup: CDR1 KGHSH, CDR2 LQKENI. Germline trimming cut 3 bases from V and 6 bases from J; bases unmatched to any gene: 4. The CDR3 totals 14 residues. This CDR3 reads CASSPGTDHEKLFF. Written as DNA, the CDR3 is TGTGCCAGCTCACCCGGGACAGATCATGAAAAACTGTTTTTT.

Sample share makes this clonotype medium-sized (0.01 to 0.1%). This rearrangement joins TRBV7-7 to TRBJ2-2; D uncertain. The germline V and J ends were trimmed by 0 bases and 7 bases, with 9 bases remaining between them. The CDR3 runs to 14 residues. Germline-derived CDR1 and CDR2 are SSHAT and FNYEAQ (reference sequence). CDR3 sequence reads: CASSLALMGGELFF. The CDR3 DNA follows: TGTGCCAGCAGCTTAGCGCTAATGGGCGGGGAGCTGTTTTTT.

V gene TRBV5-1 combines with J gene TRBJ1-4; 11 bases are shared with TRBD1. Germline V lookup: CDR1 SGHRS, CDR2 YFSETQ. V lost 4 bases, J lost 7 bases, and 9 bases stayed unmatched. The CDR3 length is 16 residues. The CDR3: CASSGYRDRGTEKLFF. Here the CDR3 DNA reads TGCGCCAGCAGCGGCTACCGGGACAGGGGGACTGAAAAACTGTTTTTT.

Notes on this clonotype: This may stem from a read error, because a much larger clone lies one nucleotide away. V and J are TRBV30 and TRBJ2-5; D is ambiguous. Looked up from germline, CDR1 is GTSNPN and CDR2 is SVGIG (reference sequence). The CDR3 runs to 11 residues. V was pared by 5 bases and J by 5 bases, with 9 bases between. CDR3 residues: CAWGFGETQYF. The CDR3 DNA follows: TGTGCCTGGGGTTTTGGGGAGACCCAGTACTTC.

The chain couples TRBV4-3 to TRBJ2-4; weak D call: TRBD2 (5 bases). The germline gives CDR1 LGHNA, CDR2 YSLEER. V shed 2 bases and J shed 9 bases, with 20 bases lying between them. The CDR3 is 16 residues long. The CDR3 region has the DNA TGCGCCAGCAGCCAACACATGGGAGTAGCGAGGCGCATTCAGTACTTC. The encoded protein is CASSQHMGVARRIQYF.